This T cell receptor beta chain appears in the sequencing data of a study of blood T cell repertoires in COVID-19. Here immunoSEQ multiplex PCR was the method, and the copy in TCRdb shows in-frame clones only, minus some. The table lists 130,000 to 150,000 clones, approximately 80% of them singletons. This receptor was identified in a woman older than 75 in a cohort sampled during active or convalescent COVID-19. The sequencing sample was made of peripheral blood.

Here the CDR3 DNA reads TGTGCCAGCAGCTCGAATACAGGGGGTCTCAATGAGCAGTTCTTC. Its protein product is CASSSNTGGLNEQFF. The chain links TRBV7-6 to TRBJ2-1; 8 nucleotides line up with TRBD1. This CDR3 has 15 residues. The V gene's germline CDR1 is SGHVS and CDR2 FNYEAQ. The trim removed 4 bases at V and 6 bases at J, leaving 8 bases unmatched.